Described below is a single T cell receptor beta chain sequence and its context. This specimen comes from a study of blood T cell repertoires in COVID-19. Looking at the study overall: Material from acute and convalescent COVID-19 was sourced from the United States, Italy and Spain. From T cells, B-cell-depleted T cells, or PBMCs came the material, which was cDNA or gDNA.

Germline V gives CDR1 MNHNS, CDR2 SASEGT. This CDR3 has 16 residues. Losses at the gene ends were 3 bases for V and 3 bases for J; bases not matched to a gene: 6. Original analysis: Estimates of nucleated cell counts were drawn from the amplification of reference gene primers. Data came from immunoSEQ multiplex PCR; TCRdb stores just in-frame clones and leaves some out. V, J and clone size were drawn from that table, and D and trimming were deduced from the DNA. Seen here are 120,000 to 150,000 clones, 85% to 90% observed once, and the top ten hold roughly 11%. Sequencing used peripheral blood. The sequence was collected from a woman older than 75 with acute or convalescent COVID-19. The chain is built from TRBV6-1 and TRBJ2-2; TRBD1 matches at 8 bases. This CDR3 is CASSDKTGVDTGELFF. The CDR3 nucleotides are TGTGCCAGCAGTGACAAGACAGGGGTCGACACCGGGGAGCTGTTTTTT.